This TCR beta chain was retrieved from a study of shared clonotypes between healthy human individuals. Whole-study results and caveats: Naive subsets usually exceeded memory subsets in estimated richness. The study found lower generation probabilities in non-shared clonotypes than in those shared by all four donors. Limitation of the genetic and exposure-history diversity represented came from the few donors.

In the case of this clone: Its antigen is unidentified.

Sequencing used immunoSEQ multiplex PCR; TCRdb keeps in-frame clones, though not all of them. The sample yields approximately 500,000 clones, 90% to 97% seen once. This TCR derives from a woman aged 25 to 45 in good health. The sample consisted of naive CD4+ T cells sorted from blood. As for subset: CD45RA+ positively selected.

The CDR3 sequence is CASSDSPLAATEAFF. CDR3 nucleotides: TGCGCCAGCAGTGACTCACCCCTGGCGGCCACTGAAGCTTTCTTT. The V and J genes are TRBV10-1 and TRBJ1-1; D is uncertain. Trimming stripped 3 bases from V and 4 bases from J, with 15 bases between. From germline, CDR1 is WNHNN and CDR2 SYGVQD (reference sequence). There are 15 residues in the CDR3.